This T cell receptor beta chain emerged from a study of T cell responses to AZD1222 COVID-19 vaccine. Findings and caveats of the study: Compared with day 0, the breadth and depth of the Spike-specific TCR repertoire rose significantly after two doses of AZD1222.

Germline V lookup: CDR1 LNHDA, CDR2 SQIVND (reference sequence). This CDR3 is built from 17 residues. With 5 bases removed from V and 4 bases from J, the gap between germline ends came to 24 bases. As concerns this clone: Its antigen is currently unknown.

The assay was immunoSEQ multiplex PCR, and TCRdb's table has in-frame clones only and misses some. Of 100,000 to 150,000 clones detected, about nine tenths appear once; the ten largest clones hold approximately 7%. V is TRBV19 and J is TRBJ2-7; D ambiguous. This TCR was sampled from an adult in good health. The sequencing used peripheral blood, collected on day 0 of AZD1222 vaccination. The chain's CDR3 is CASSQSTSLTAHYEQYF. The CDR3 DNA is TGTGCCAGTAGTCAATCGACAAGCCTAACTGCCCATTACGAGCAGTACTTC.